This TCR beta chain came from a study of cytomegalovirus exposure and HLA in healthy donors. The wider study: A later analysis reported the same platform for the 100 to 150 validation repertoires and the roughly 700 first-cohort repertoires.

Libraries were prepared by immunoSEQ multiplex PCR; TCRdb keeps only in-frame clonotypes and omits some of them. The sample includes about 170,000 clones, 86% of them seen just once. CDR1 is SNHLY, CDR2 FYNNEI, per germline. This CDR3 contains 18 residues. The V and J ends lost 5 bases and 2 bases, in that order; junction bases with no gene match: 11. The sample consisted of PBMCs. The receptor's source is a young woman in good health and CMV-seronegative. This chain links TRBV2 with TRBJ1-6, with TRBD1 identical over 8 bases. The CDR3 is CASSPSFRGRPYNSPLHF. CDR3 coding DNA: TGTGCCAGCAGTCCATCCTTCAGGGGGCGCCCCTATAATTCACCCCTCCACTTT.